Given below is one TCR beta chain in context. This record belongs to a study of identical twins' blood T cells. The CDR3 length is 12 residues. Per germline, CDR1 SQVTM and CDR2 ANQGSEA. V lost 5 bases, J lost 3 bases, and 9 bases lay in between. TCRdb analysed the 5' RACE reads with MiXCR anew, one entry per CDR3 protein. The sample has 350,000 to 450,000 distinct CDR3 sequences; roughly 30% are singletons. This sequence was found in a woman between 18 and 50 years old in good health. The chain is built from TRBV29-1 and TRBJ2-3; D is unresolved. The sequenced material came from PBMCs. CDR3 sequence (DNA): TGCAGCGTTCGTAAGGCGACAGATACGCAGTATTTT. This codes for CSVRKATDTQYF.